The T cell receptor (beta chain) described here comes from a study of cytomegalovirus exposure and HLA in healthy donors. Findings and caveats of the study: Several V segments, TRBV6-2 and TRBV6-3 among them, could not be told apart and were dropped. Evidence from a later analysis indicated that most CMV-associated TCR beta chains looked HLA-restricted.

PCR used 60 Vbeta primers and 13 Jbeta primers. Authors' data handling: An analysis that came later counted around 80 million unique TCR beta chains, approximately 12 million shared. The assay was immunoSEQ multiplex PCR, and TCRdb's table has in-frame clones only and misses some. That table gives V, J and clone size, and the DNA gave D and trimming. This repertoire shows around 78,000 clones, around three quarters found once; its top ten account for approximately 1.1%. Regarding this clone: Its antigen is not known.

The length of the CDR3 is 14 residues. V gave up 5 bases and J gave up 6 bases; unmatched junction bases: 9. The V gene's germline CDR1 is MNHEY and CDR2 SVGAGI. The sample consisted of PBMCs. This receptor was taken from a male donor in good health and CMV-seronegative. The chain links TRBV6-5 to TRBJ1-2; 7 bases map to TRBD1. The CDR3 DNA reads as TGTGCCAGCAGTAAACAAACAGGGGTGAATGGCTACACCTTC. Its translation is CASSKQTGVNGYTF.